The 13 T cell receptor beta chains given below trace back to one sample, sequenced in a study of Graves' ophthalmopathy and Graves' hyperthyroidism. RNA transcripts served as template for amplifying TCR beta CDR3 sequences. Investigators did first-round RT-PCR with HTBI primers, then second-round multiplex PCR. TCRdb called the multiplex PCR reads again in MiXCR, with one record for every CDR3 protein. In the table there are about 420,000 distinct CDR3 sequences, roughly 20% of which are singletons. The sequenced sample consisted of peripheral blood. These receptors all come from a woman between 18 and 30 years old with stable Graves' hyperthyroidism.

This clonotype appeared many times. CDR3 in DNA: TGTGCCAGCAGTGAGTTGGGGCTAGCGGGAGCGAGTCAAGAGACCCAGTACTTC. This sequence encodes CASSELGLAGASQETQYF. The chain uses TRBV6-1 and TRBJ2-5; 10 bases are shared with TRBD2. V gave up 3 bases and J gave up 2 bases; unmatched junction bases: 12. Germline assignment: CDR1 MNHNS and CDR2 SASEGT. This CDR3 spans 18 amino acids.

This clonotype was seen repeatedly, ten times or more. The chain combines TRBV5-1 with TRBJ1-1; 7 positions agree with TRBD1. The CDR3 spans 18 residues. Germline CDR1 SGHRS, CDR2 YFSETQ. V lost 0 bases, J lost 3 bases, and 14 bases stayed unmatched. The CDR3 nucleotides are TGCGCCAGCAGCTTGGACACCCTATCTCTAGGGGGCTACACTGAAGCTTTCTTT. Protein sequence: CASSLDTLSLGGYTEAFF.

This clonotype was counted at least ten times. This chain joins TRBV6-2 or TRBV6-3 and TRBJ1-6, with no clear D. From germline, CDR1 is MNHEY and CDR2 SVGEGT. CDR3 length: 13 residues. The V end lost 6 bases, the J end lost 4 bases, and 7 bases lay between the germline ends. The CDR3 sequence is CASRPGYNSPLHF. The CDR3 DNA reads as TGTGCCAGCAGACCCGGATATAATTCACCCCTCCACTTT.

This clonotype was observed at least ten times. The rearrangement joins TRBV20-1 to TRBJ2-2; 8 nucleotides agree with TRBD1. The CDR3 contains 16 residues. Germline-derived CDR1 and CDR2 are DFQATT and SNEGSKA (reference sequence). Unmatched junction bases numbered 9, after V lost 6 bases and J lost 0 bases. As DNA, the CDR3 is TGCAGTGCCAAAGACAGGGGTATATCGAACACCGGGGAGCTGTTTTTT. As protein: CSAKDRGISNTGELFF.

The chain is built from TRBV30 and TRBJ1-1; D possibly corresponds to TRBD1 (5 bases). From germline, CDR1 is GTSNPN and CDR2 SVGIG (reference sequence). V lost 4 bases and J lost 4, with 10 bases in between. The CDR3 covers 12 residues. The CDR3 nucleotides are TGTGCCTGGACCCCTGGGGGCACTGAAGCTTTCTTT. It is translated as CAWTPGGTEAFF. The full variable domain, rest sourced from reference TRBV30 and TRBJ1-1, is SQTIHQWPATLVQPVGSPLSLECTVEGTSNPNLYWYRQAAGRGLQLLFYSVGIGQISSEVPQNLSASRPQDRQFILSSKKLLLSDSGFYLCAWTPGGTEAFFGQGTRLTVV.

The V and J genes are TRBV28 and TRBJ1-1; unclear D gene. The CDR3 covers 14 residues. CDR1 is MDHEN, CDR2 SYDVKM, per germline. V dropped 5 bases and J dropped 6 bases, with 16 bases sitting between them. The CDR3 nucleotides are TGTGCCAGCAGTGAGTCGAAGGGTTTCGCTGAAGCTTTCTTT. Translation: CASSESKGFAEAFF. The complete variable domain, with remaining parts taken from reference TRBV28 and TRBJ1-1, reads DVKVTQSSRYLVKRTGEKVFLECVQDMDHENMFWYRQDPGLGLRLIYFSYDVKMKEKGDIPEGYSVSREKKERFSLILESASTNQTSMYLCASSESKGFAEAFFGQGTRLTVV.

This clonotype was recorded many times. The chain joins TRBV6-5 to TRBJ2-2; TRBD1 agrees at 7 bases. The CDR3 has 14 residues. V was pared by 2 bases and J by 7 bases, with 4 bases of the junction left unmatched. CDR1 is MNHEY and CDR2 is SVGAGI in the germline V gene. CDR3 DNA sequence: TGTGCCAGCAGTTACAGGGGGCTGAACGGGGAGCTGTTTTTT. It encodes CASSYRGLNGELFF.

This clonotype was recorded many times. The rearrangement joins TRBV30 to TRBJ1-2, with D unresolved. Trimming took 3 bases from V and 9 from J, leaving 11 bases between them. Per the germline V gene, CDR1 is GTSNPN and CDR2 is SVGIG (reference sequence). The CDR3 consists of 11 residues. The CDR3: CAWRATVSYTF. In DNA form, the CDR3 reads TGTGCCTGGAGAGCAACAGTGAGCTACACCTTC.

The V gene is TRBV6-2 or TRBV6-3, the J gene TRBJ2-7; D is possibly TRBD1 (6 bases). V gave up 2 bases and J gave up 0 bases, with 11 bases separating them. In germline, CDR1 is MNHEY, CDR2 SVGEGT. CDR3 length: 15 residues. The CDR3 sequence: CASSYRQDTSYEQYF. The CDR3 bases are TGTGCCAGCAGTTACCGACAGGACACCTCCTACGAGCAGTACTTC.

There are many counts of this clonotype. V usage is TRBV7-2 and J usage is TRBJ2-4, with a possible D match to TRBD2 (6 bases). The CDR3 runs to 16 residues. Trimming stripped 5 bases from V and 1 base from J, with 15 bases between. Germline loops: CDR1 SGHTA, CDR2 FQGNSA. Written as DNA, the CDR3 is TGTGCCAGCAGCGCAGGCTTTGCGGGGGCCAAAAACATTCAGTACTTC. It yields the protein CASSAGFAGAKNIQYF.

This clonotype was counted ten times or more. The V call is TRBV30, the J call TRBJ2-2, with D uncertain. V was trimmed by 0 bases and J by 3 bases, leaving 14 bases between them. This CDR3 contains 16 residues. CDR1 is GTSNPN, CDR2 SVGIG, per germline (reference sequence). The CDR3 sequence is CAWSVSVVRDTGELFF. The DNA of the CDR3 is TGTGCCTGGAGTGTGAGCGTAGTGAGAGACACCGGGGAGCTGTTTTTT.

The chain joins TRBV6-1 to TRBJ2-6; D is undetermined. This CDR3 region has 15 residues. Germline V lookup: CDR1 MNHNS, CDR2 SASEGT. V was cut by 7 bases and J by 0 bases, with 10 bases left in between. CDR3 sequence reads: CASNRITSGANVLTF. The CDR3 DNA reads as TGTGCCAGCAATCGGATAACCTCTGGGGCCAACGTCCTGACTTTC.

The rearrangement joins TRBV3-1 to TRBJ1-2, with 8 bases that match TRBD1. Germline CDR1 LGHDT, CDR2 YNNKEL (reference sequence). The trim removed 3 bases at V and 4 bases at J, leaving 4 bases unmatched. The CDR3 runs to 14 residues. The CDR3 is CASSHGDRIYGYTF. The DNA for the CDR3 is TGTGCCAGCAGCCACGGGGACAGGATCTATGGCTACACCTTC.